This TCR beta chain was profiled in a study of cytomegalovirus exposure and HLA in healthy donors. General study points: Relative to equally common others, HLA-associated TCR beta chains showed greater clonal expansion in a later analysis.

The PCR used 60 Vbeta and 13 Jbeta primers. Generated by immunoSEQ multiplex PCR, the TCRdb table keeps only in-frame clones and is missing some. The sample lists 220,000 or so clones; about 75% were seen once. Concerning this clone: Its cognate antigen is unknown.

CDR1 is MGHDK and CDR2 is SYGVNS in the germline V gene. Deletions cut 8 bases from V and 5 bases from J, with 15 bases between. The CDR3 totals 13 residues. The chain joins TRBV25-1 to TRBJ1-1; D might be TRBD1 (6 bases). This sequence originates from a woman under 40 in good health and CMV-seronegative. Specimen: PBMCs. This CDR3 is CASCKQGGTEAFF. The CDR3 nucleotides read TGTGCCAGCTGCAAACAGGGTGGGACTGAAGCTTTCTTT.